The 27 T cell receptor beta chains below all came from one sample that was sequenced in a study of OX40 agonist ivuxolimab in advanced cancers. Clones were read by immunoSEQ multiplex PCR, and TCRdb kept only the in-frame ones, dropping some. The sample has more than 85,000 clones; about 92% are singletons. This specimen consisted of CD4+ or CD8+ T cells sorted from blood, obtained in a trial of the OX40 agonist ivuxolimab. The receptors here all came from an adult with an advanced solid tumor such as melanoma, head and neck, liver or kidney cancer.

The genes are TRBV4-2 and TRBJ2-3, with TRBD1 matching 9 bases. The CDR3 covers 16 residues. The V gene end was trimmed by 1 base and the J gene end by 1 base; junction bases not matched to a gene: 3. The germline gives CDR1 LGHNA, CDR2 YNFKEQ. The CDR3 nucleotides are TGTGCCAGCAGCCAAGTTCGACAGGGGGGCACAGATACGCAGTATTTT. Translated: CASSQVRQGGTDTQYF.

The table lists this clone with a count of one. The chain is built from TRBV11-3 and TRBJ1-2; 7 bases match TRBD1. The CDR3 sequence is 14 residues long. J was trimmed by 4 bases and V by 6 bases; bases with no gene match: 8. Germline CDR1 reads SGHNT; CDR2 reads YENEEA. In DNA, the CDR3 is TGTGCCAGCAGGCCAACAGGGGCTGGCTATGGCTACACCTTC. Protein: CASRPTGAGYGYTF.

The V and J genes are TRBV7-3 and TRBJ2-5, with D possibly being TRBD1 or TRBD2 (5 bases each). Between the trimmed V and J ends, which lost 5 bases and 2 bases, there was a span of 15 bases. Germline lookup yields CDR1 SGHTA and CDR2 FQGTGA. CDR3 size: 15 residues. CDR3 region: CASSIHPGAQETQYF. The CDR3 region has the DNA TGTGCCAGCAGCATCCATCCCGGGGCTCAAGAGACCCAGTACTTC.

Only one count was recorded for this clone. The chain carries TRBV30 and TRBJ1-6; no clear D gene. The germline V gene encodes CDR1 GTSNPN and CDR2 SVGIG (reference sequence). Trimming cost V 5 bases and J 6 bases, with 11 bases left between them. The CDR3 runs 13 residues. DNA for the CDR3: TGTGCCTGGTCAACTCGGCCTAATTCACCCCTCCACTTT. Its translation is CAWSTRPNSPLHF.

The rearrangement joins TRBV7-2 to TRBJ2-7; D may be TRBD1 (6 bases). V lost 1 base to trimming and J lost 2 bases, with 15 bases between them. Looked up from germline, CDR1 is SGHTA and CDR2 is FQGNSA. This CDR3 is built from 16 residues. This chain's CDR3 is CASSLDPNRATYEQYF. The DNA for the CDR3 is TGTGCCAGCAGCTTAGACCCGAACAGGGCGACCTACGAGCAGTACTTC.

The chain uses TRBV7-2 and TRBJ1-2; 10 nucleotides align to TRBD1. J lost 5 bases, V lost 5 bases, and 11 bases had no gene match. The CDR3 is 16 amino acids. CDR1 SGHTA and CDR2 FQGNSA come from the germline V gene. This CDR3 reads CASSLGGTGALYGYTF. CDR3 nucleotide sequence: TGTGCCAGCAGCCTAGGGGGGACAGGGGCATTGTATGGCTACACCTTC.

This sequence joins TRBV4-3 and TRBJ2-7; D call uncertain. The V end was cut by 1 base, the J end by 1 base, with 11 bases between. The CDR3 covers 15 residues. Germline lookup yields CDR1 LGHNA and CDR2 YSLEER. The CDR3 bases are TGCGCCAGCAGCCAAGCCTTTCGGAGTTCCTACGAGCAGTACTTC. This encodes CASSQAFRSSYEQYF.

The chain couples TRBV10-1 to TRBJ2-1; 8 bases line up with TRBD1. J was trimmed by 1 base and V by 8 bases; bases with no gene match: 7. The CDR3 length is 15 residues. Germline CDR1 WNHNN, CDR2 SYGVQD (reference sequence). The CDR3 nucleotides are TGCGCCAGCCCAGGAGGACAGGGATCCTACAATGAGCAGTTCTTC. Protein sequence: CASPGGQGSYNEQFF.

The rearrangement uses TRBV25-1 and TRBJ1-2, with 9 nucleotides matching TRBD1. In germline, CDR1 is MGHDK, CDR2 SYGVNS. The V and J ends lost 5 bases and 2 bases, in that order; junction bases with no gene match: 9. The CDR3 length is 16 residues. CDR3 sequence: CASSNFVGTGNYGYTF. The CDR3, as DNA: TGTGCCAGCAGTAATTTTGTTGGGACAGGGAACTATGGCTACACCTTC.

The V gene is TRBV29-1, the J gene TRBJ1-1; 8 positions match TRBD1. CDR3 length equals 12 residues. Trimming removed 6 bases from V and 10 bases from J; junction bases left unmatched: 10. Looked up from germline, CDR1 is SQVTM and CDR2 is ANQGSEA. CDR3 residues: CSVGQGQMGAFF. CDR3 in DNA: TGCAGCGTCGGACAGGGTCAAATGGGAGCTTTCTTT.

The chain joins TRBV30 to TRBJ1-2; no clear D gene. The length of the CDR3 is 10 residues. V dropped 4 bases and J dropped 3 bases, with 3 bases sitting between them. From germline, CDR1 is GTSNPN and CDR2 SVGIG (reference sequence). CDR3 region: CAWNDYGYTF. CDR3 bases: TGTGCCTGGAACGACTATGGCTACACCTTC.

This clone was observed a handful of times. CDR3 region: CATRQGGDTEAFF. Written as DNA, the CDR3 is TGTGCCACCCGCCAGGGAGGGGACACTGAAGCTTTCTTT. The chain employs TRBV10-3 and TRBJ1-1; TRBD1 is a possible D gene (5 bases). In germline, CDR1 is ENHRY, CDR2 SYGVKD. There are 13 residues in the CDR3. Trimming cost V 10 bases and J 3 bases, with 15 bases left between them.

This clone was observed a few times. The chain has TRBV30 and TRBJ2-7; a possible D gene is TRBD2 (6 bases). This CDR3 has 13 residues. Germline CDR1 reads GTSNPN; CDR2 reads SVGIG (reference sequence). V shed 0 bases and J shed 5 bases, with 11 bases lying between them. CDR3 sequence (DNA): TGTGCCTGGAGTGTGGGGGGTCGGAACGAGCAGTACTTC. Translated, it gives CAWSVGGRNEQYF. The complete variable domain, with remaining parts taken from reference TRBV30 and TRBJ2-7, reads SQTIHQWPATLVQPVGSPLSLECTVEGTSNPNLYWYRQAAGRGLQLLFYSVGIGQISSEVPQNLSASRPQDRQFILSSKKLLLSDSGFYLCAWSVGGRNEQYFGPGTRLTVT.

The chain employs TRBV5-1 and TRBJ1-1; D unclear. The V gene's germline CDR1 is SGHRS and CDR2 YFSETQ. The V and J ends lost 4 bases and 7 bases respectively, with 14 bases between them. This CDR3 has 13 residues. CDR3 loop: CASSVAVSLEAFF. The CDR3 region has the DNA TGCGCCAGCAGCGTGGCAGTGTCGCTTGAAGCTTTCTTT.

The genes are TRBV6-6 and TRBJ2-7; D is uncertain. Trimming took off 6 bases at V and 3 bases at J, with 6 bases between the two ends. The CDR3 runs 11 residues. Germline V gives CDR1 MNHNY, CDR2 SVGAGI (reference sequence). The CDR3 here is CASSPYYEQYF. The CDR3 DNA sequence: TGTGCCAGCAGCCCGTACTACGAGCAGTACTTC.

Written as DNA, the CDR3 is TGTGCCAGCAGCGTAGCTACAGGCTATGGAAACACCATATATTTT. This translates into CASSVATGYGNTIYF. This sequence joins TRBV9 and TRBJ1-3; D perhaps matches TRBD1 (5 bases). Per germline, CDR1 SGDLS and CDR2 YYNGEE. The CDR3 runs 15 residues. V was shortened by 0 bases and J by 3 bases, with 10 bases between the two germline ends.

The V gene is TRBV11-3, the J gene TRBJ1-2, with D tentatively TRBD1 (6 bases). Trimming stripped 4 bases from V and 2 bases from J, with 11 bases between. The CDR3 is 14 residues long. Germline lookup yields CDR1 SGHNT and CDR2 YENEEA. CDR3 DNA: TGTGCCAGCAGCTCCAGGACAGCGAACTATGGCTACACCTTC. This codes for CASSSRTANYGYTF.

The CDR3 coding sequence is TGTGCCAGCTCCCCAGGACTGTCGAACACTGAAGCTTTCTTT. Translation gives CASSPGLSNTEAFF. The V gene is TRBV18, the J gene TRBJ1-1; D is ambiguous. V was pared by 6 bases and J by 1 base, with 12 bases between. Germline V CDR1 and CDR2: KGHSH, LQKENI. CDR3 length: 14 residues.

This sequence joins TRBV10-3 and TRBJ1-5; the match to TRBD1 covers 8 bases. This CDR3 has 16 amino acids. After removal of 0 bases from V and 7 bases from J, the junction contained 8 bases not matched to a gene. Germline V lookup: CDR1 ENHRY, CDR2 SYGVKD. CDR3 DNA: TGTGCCATCAGTGAGTCGGACAGGGTGGGCAGCCAGCCCCAGCATTTT. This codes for CAISESDRVGSQPQHF.

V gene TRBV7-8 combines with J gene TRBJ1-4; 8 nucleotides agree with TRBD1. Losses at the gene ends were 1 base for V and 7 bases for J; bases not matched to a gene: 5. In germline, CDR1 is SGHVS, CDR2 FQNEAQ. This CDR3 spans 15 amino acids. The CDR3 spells CASSLVRGLGEKLFF. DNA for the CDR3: TGTGCCAGCAGCTTAGTCAGGGGGCTAGGTGAAAAACTGTTTTTT.

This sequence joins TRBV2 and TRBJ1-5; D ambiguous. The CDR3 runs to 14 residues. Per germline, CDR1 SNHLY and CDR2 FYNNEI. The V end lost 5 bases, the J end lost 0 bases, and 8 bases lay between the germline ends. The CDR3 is CASSLENSNQPQHF. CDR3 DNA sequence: TGTGCCAGCAGTTTAGAAAATAGCAATCAGCCCCAGCATTTT. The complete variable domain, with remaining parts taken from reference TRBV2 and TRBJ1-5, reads EPEVTQTPSHQVTQMGQEVILRCVPISNHLYFYWYRQILGQKVEFLVSFYNNEISEKSEIFDDQFSVERPDGSNFTLKIRSTKLEDSAMYFCASSLENSNQPQHFGDGTRLSIL.

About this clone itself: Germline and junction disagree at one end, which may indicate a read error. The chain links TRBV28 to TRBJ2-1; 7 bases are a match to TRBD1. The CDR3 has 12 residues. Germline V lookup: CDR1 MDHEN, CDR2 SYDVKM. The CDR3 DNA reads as TGTGCCAGCAGCCGGGACAGACCACTACGGGTCTTC. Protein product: CASSRDRPLRVF.

The CDR3: CSAIGSHGYTF. The DNA of the CDR3 is TGCAGTGCTATCGGATCCCACGGCTACACCTTC. The rearrangement uses TRBV20-1 and TRBJ1-2; the D is unclear. The V end lost 4 bases, the J end lost 8 bases, and 11 bases lay between the germline ends. Germline CDR1 reads DFQATT; CDR2 reads SNEGSKA (reference sequence). The length of the CDR3 is 11 residues.

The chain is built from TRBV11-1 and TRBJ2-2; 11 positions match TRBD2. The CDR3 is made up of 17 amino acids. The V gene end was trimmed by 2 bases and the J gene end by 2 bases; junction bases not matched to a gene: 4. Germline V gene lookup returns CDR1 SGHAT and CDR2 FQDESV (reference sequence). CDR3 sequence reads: CASSLILAGGNTGELFF. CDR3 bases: TGTGCCAGCAGCTTAATCCTAGCGGGAGGCAACACCGGGGAGCTGTTTTTT.

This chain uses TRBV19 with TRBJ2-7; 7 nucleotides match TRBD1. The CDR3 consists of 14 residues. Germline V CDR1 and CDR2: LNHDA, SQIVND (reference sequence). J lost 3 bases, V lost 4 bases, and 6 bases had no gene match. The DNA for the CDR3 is TGTGCCAGTAGTACAGACCGGGACAGCTACGAGCAGTACTTC. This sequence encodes CASSTDRDSYEQYF.

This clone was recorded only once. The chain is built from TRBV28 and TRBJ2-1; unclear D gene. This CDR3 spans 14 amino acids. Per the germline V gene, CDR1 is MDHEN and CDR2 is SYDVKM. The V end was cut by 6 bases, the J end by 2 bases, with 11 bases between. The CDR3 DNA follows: TGTGCCAGCAGGGTTCGATTAGCCTACAATGAGCAGTTCTTC. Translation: CASRVRLAYNEQFF.

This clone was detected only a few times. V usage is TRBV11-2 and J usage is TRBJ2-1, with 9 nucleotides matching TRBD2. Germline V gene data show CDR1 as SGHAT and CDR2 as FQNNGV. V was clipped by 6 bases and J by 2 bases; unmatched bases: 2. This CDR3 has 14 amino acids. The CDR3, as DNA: TGTGCCAGCAGGCGGGAGGGCCCCTACAATGAGCAGTTCTTC. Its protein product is CASRREGPYNEQFF.